A selection of T cell receptor beta chains follows, all from one sample in a study of identical twins. Each CDR3 protein gets one entry after TCRdb re-called the 5' RACE reads with MiXCR. The data hold around 1.7 million distinct CDR3 sequences, with about 32% observed a single time. The sequenced sample consisted of cord blood. Every receptor here comes from a newborn girl in good health. CDR3s include the opening cysteine and the closing phenylalanine or tryptophan. D genes are given only for firm matches. Clone sizes are given selectively: once, few, many, or a class where the clone is expanded.

j_call d_call v_call clone_size cdr3_length cdr3_nt cdr3_aa
TRBJ1-2 . TRBV3-1 few 15 TGTGCCAGCAGCCATATCGCAGGGTTACGCTATGGCTACACCTTC CASSHIAGLRYGYTF
TRBJ2-1 . TRBV29-1 . 14 TGCAGCGTTGGAGGGGGGGGCTCCTACAATGAGCAGTTCTTC CSVGGGGSYNEQFF
TRBJ2-7 TRBD2 TRBV20-1 . 16 TGCAGTGCTAGTCAGGGCCCGGCTAGCGGGCTCTACGAGCAGTACTTC CSASQGPASGLYEQYF
TRBJ2-3 . TRBV3-1 many 12 TGTGCCAGCAGCCAAGGGGCTCATACGCAGTATTTT CASSQGAHTQYF
TRBJ1-2 TRBD1 TRBV5-6 . 15 TGTGCCAGCAGCACGGACAGGGAGGGAGGCTATGGCTACACCTTC CASSTDREGGYGYTF
TRBJ1-5 . TRBV7-2 once 16 TGTGCCAGCAGCTTAGGAACAGGGACACCCAATCAGCCCCAGCATTTT CASSLGTGTPNQPQHF
TRBJ1-2 . TRBV5-6 . 14 TGTGCCAGCAGCCGCACCGGGGGACCATATGGCTACACCTTC CASSRTGGPYGYTF
TRBJ1-2 . TRBV29-1 few 12 TGCAGCGCCCAGGACACTAACTATGGCTACACCTTC CSAQDTNYGYTF
TRBJ2-1 . TRBV6-6 . 17 TGTGCCAGCAGTACCCCACCGCCGGGACCCATATACAGTGAGCAGTTCTTC CASSTPPPGPIYSEQFF
TRBJ2-7 . TRBV6-1 many 12 TGTGCCAGCAGTGATGCCCTTAACGAGCAGTACTTC CASSDALNEQYF
TRBJ1-2 . TRBV5-1 . 14 TGCGCCAGTTCCCTACAGCCTTCTAACTATGGCTACACCTTC CASSLQPSNYGYTF
TRBJ1-2 . TRBV20-1 . 15 TGCAGTGCTAGGAACAGCGGACGGCCCAACTATGGCTACACCTTC CSARNSGRPNYGYTF
TRBJ2-7 . TRBV27 few 13 TGTGCCAGCAGTGCCTTACAGGGTTCCGAGCAGTACTTC CASSALQGSEQYF
TRBJ2-7 TRBD1 TRBV11-2 . 14 TGTGCCAGCAGCTTATGGGACAGGAGCAACGAGCAGTACTTC CASSLWDRSNEQYF
TRBJ2-2 TRBD1 TRBV28 . 15 TGTGCCAGCAGTTTGACAGGGGTCTACACCGGGGAGCTGTTTTTT CASSLTGVYTGELFF
TRBJ1-5 TRBD1 TRBV13 many 14 TGTGCCAGCAGACCGACAGGGACCAATCAGCCCCAGCATTTT CASRPTGTNQPQHF
TRBJ2-2 TRBD2 TRBV10-3 . 18 TGTGCCATCAGTGATGGAGGGACTAGCGGTATTCACACCGGGGAGCTGTTTTTT CAISDGGTSGIHTGELFF
TRBJ2-4 . TRBV30 . 12 TGTGCCTGGACAGGGGTCAAAAACATTCAGTACTTC CAWTGVKNIQYF
TRBJ2-4 TRBD1 TRBV27 . 14 TGTGCCAGCAGATACGGACAGGGGAAAAACATTCAGTACTTC CASRYGQGKNIQYF
TRBJ2-1 TRBD2 TRBV18 . 15 TGTGCCAGCTCACCGCCGGGACTAGCGGATTACGAGCAGTTCTTC CASSPPGLADYEQFF
TRBJ2-7 . TRBV5-1 few 13 TGCGCCAGCAGCTTGGTTAGCACCTACGAGCAGTACTTC CASSLVSTYEQYF
TRBJ1-1 . TRBV10-3 few 16 TGTGCCATCAGTGAAAGGAGGGGGGTGATGAACACTGAAGCTTTCTTT CAISERRGVMNTEAFF
TRBJ2-2 TRBD2 TRBV27 . 17 TGTGCCAGCAGTCCAATAGCCGGACTAGCGGGAACCGGGGAGCTGTTTTTT CASSPIAGLAGTGELFF
TRBJ2-7 TRBD2 TRBV28 . 21 TGTGCCAGCAGTTTAGAGGGAGGAACACTAGCGGGAGTGGGAAGCTCCTACGAGCAGTACTTC CASSLEGGTLAGVGSSYEQYF
TRBJ2-5 . TRBV25-1 . 14 TGTGCCAGCAGTGTTCGGACAGAGCAAGAGACCCAGTACTTC CASSVRTEQETQYF
TRBJ2-1 TRBD2 TRBV28 many 15 TGTGCCAGCAGTCCCCTTAGCGGGAGCTACAATGAGCAGTTCTTC CASSPLSGSYNEQFF
TRBJ2-7 . TRBV7-8 . 16 TGTGCCAGCAGCCCCTTCCGGGACGAGGATTACTACGAGCAGTACTTC CASSPFRDEDYYEQYF
TRBJ2-1 TRBD1 TRBV27 few 17 TGTGCCAGCAGTTTGGAGTGGGACAGAGACAAGTCCAATGAGCAGTTCTTC CASSLEWDRDKSNEQFF
TRBJ2-7 . TRBV28 . 14 TGTGCCAGCAGTTTTAAGCCAGGACCCTACGAGCAGTACTTC CASSFKPGPYEQYF
TRBJ1-1 . TRBV7-6 few 15 TGTGCCAGCAGCTCTTATATAAAGCCCTACACTGGAGCTTTCTTT CASSSYIKPYTGAFF
TRBJ1-1 . TRBV7-2 . 14 TGTGCCAGCAGCTTAGCAATAACGGCGCCAGAAGCTTTCTTT CASSLAITAPEAFF
TRBJ2-1 TRBD2 TRBV4-2 few 15 TGTGCCAGCAGCCCTAGCGGGGCGTACTACAATGAGCAGTTCTTC CASSPSGAYYNEQFF
TRBJ2-5 . TRBV9 . 14 TGTGCCAGTAGGAAGGACTCAGCGGCGGAGACCCAGTACTTC CASRKDSAAETQYF
TRBJ2-1 . TRBV3-1 . 14 TGTGCCAGCAGCCAACCGGGACTCGCAACTGAGCAGTTCTTC CASSQPGLATEQFF
TRBJ1-2 . TRBV6-1 . 13 TGTGCCAGCAGTGAAAAGGGGATCGATGGCTACACCTTC CASSEKGIDGYTF
TRBJ1-2 . TRBV5-1 . 14 TGCGCCAGCAGCTTTCAGGACGCCGGGAATGGCTACACCTTC CASSFQDAGNGYTF
TRBJ2-1 TRBD1 TRBV29-1 many 13 TGCAGCGCCTCGCCAGGGGGATACAATGAGCAGTTCTTC CSASPGGYNEQFF
TRBJ2-1 . TRBV9 . 16 TGTGCCAGCAGCGAAGCGAGACTAGGGCTCTACAATGAGCAGTTCTTC CASSEARLGLYNEQFF
TRBJ2-1 . TRBV7-9 . 17 TGTGCCAGCAGCTCGGCACGCCGGGACTCATTTTTGCATGAGCAGTTCTTC CASSSARRDSFLHEQFF
TRBJ2-3 TRBD1 TRBV29-1 few 12 TGCAGCGTCCCCGGGACAGTGGATACGCAGTATTTT CSVPGTVDTQYF
TRBJ2-3 . TRBV7-2 few 15 TGTGCCAGCAGCTTTATTGGGGGAGAGGCAGATACGCAGTATTTT CASSFIGGEADTQYF
TRBJ2-1 . TRBV6-5 few 12 TGTGCCAGCAGTACGGGGCTGGGAGAGCAGTTCTTC CASSTGLGEQFF
TRBJ2-3 TRBD2 TRBV4-1 . 17 TGCGCCAGCAGCCGAGATGGGCTAGCGGGGCCCACAGATACGCAGTATTTT CASSRDGLAGPTDTQYF
TRBJ1-1 . TRBV20-1 . 14 TGCAGTGCTAGAGGTCTCAGGTGGGGGACTGAAGCTTTCTTT CSARGLRWGTEAFF
TRBJ1-4 TRBD1 TRBV12-3/TRBV12-4 . 15 TGTGCCAGCACCTACAGGGGATTGAGTAATGAAAAACTGTTTTTT CASTYRGLSNEKLFF
TRBJ1-4 . TRBV19 . 14 TGTGCCAGTAGATCCCTAGGGGCGGACGAAAAACTGTTTTTT CASRSLGADEKLFF
TRBJ2-3 TRBD2 TRBV7-9 . 16 TGTGCCAGCAGCTTATGGGCTAGCGGGAGGGGAGATACGCAGTATTTT CASSLWASGRGDTQYF
TRBJ2-7 TRBD1 TRBV5-1 few 15 TGCGCCAGCAGCTTGGAAGGACAGGGGGCGCACGAGCAGTACTTC CASSLEGQGAHEQYF
TRBJ2-3 TRBD2 TRBV28 . 16 TGTGCCAGCACCCGCGGACTTTGGGAGGGGACAGATACGCAGTATTTT CASTRGLWEGTDTQYF
TRBJ1-2 TRBD1 TRBV3-1 . 17 TGTGCCAGCAGCCAATGGACAGGGGCGAGGGGTAACTATGGCTACACCTTC CASSQWTGARGNYGYTF
TRBJ2-1 . TRBV3-1 . 16 TGTGCCAGCAGCCAACAAAAGACCCACGGGGGCGATGAGCAGTTCTTC CASSQQKTHGGDEQFF
TRBJ1-1 . TRBV12-5 . 14 TGTGCTAGTGGTCTCCCGGCGGAGAACACTGAAGCTTTCTTT CASGLPAENTEAFF
TRBJ2-3 TRBD2 TRBV9 few 17 TGTGCCAGCAGCGTAGCGTCAGGGTCGGGGGGAACAGATACGCAGTATTTT CASSVASGSGGTDTQYF